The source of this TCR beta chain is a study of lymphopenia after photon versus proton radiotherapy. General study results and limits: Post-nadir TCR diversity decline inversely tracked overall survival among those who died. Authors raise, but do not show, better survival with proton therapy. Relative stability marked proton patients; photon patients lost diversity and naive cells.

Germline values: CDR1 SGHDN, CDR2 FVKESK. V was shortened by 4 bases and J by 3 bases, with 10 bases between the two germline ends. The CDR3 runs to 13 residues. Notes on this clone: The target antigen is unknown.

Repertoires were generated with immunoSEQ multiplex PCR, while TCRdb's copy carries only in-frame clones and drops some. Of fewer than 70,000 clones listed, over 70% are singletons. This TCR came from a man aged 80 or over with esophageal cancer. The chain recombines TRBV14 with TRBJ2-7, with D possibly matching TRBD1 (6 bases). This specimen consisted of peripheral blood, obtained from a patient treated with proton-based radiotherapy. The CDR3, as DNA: TGTGCCAGCAGCCCCGGACAGTACTACGAGCAGTACTTC. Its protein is CASSPGQYYEQYF.